The clone carrying this TCR beta chain was recorded once. The data originate from a study of CD8 T cells in Susac syndrome. Looking at the study overall: Treatment status at blood draw for the Susac syndrome patients was therapy-naive, corticosteroids, or intravenous immunoglobulin alone.

TEMRA cells were FACS-enriched, while CD8+ and CD4+ T cells were negatively isolated. Random hexamers were used to reverse transcribe the RNA input (roughly 0.5 to 1 ug). An immunoSEQ multiplex PCR generated amplified TCR beta CDR3 products spanning 54 Vbeta and 13 Jbeta. A single record per CDR3 protein comes from TCRdb applying MiXCR to the immunoSEQ multiplex PCR reads. The data show 170,000 or so distinct CDR3 sequences, 85% to 95% seen once. Germline V gene sequence: CDR1 MNHNY, CDR2 SVGAGI (reference sequence). The CDR3 is 14 amino acids. V was pared by 6 bases and J by 4 bases, with 12 bases between.

Sequencing input: CD4+ T cells from PBMCs. The V and J genes are TRBV6-6 and TRBJ1-4, with D hard to call. This clonotype was obtained from a human donor with Susac syndrome. CDR3 coding DNA: TGTGCCAGCAGGAAGGAAGCCAGTAATGAAAAACTGTTTTTT. This translates into CASRKEASNEKLFF.